This section outlines one T cell receptor beta chain sequence together with its context. This clonotype has at least ten counts. Its antigen is still unknown. Base qualities are not provided; no much larger clone lies one nucleotide away. The data are from a study of Graves' ophthalmopathy and Graves' hyperthyroidism (dated by TCRdb to the late 2010s). General notes on the study: Peripheral blood was collected at initial diagnosis, before any treatment. T-cell repertoires of thyroid tissue and blood were compared in six hyperthyroidism patients. After sampling, hyperthyroidism patients received methimazole starting at 30 mg daily, and ophthalmopathy patients received high-dose intravenous methylprednisolone. The study used signatures of the TCR beta repertoire to tell Graves' ophthalmopathy apart from Graves' hyperthyroidism and to predict which patients would progress to ophthalmopathy. An independent validation cohort comprised some 19 hyperthyroidism patients and 15 to 17 patients who later progressed from hyperthyroidism to ophthalmopathy. To explore V-J signatures that separate ophthalmopathy from hyperthyroidism, a discovery set of about a hundred patients was enrolled, consisting of 40 to 45 with ophthalmopathy and about 60 with stable hyperthyroidism. The roughly 94 discovery patients were randomly split 7:3 into training and test sets. In total, some 140 blood samples were TCR-sequenced: some 40 ophthalmopathy, some 75 hyperthyroidism and approximately 17 hyperthyroidism-to-ophthalmopathy patients. What the study reported, not specific to this receptor: Among expanded thyroid clonotypes with frequency above 0.001, most also showed up in blood, which suggests that blood repertoires may reflect the thyroid immune response. In validation, the model predicted ophthalmopathy progression with about 71% sensitivity and less than 80% specificity; roughly 12 predicted patients were CT-confirmed with GO in a median of 6.5 months. No statistical method was used to set the sample size in advance, and the investigators knew which group each participant was assigned to. The 13-signature model separated ophthalmopathy from stable hyperthyroidism with around 90% sensitivity and approximately 81% specificity in cross-validation, and 80%/75% in the test set.

Ophthalmopathy patients were characterized by moderately to severely active disease, a Clinical Activity Score of at least 3, a NOSPECS grade of at least 4, and a disease duration under 3 months. Anyone with other autoimmune diseases, uncontrolled infections, pregnancy or lactation was excluded from the study. Clinical symptoms, serum thyroxine, TRAb, thyroid ultrasound and orbital computed tomography were used for diagnosis. Using Ficoll-Paque density gradient centrifugation, PBMCs were isolated from roughly 9.2 ml of fresh peripheral blood. Total RNA was extracted using Trizol reagent, and RNA quality was checked on an Agilent 2100 Bioanalyzer. TCR beta CDR3 regions were amplified from RNA transcripts for repertoire sequencing. The first round was an RT-PCR using HTBI primers with the Qiagen OneStep RT-PCR kit, and this first round was followed by a second-round multiplex PCR, then size selection and purification. Libraries were sequenced on an Illumina HiSeq2000 using paired-end 100 bp reads. As for the original processing: SOAPnuke was used for read processing, and reads with adapters, uncalled bases, a mean Phred below 15, or no exact constant-primer or identifier match were discarded. COPE v1.2.5 was used to merge the high-quality paired reads. Unique nucleotide sequences were defined as clonotypes and aligned to IMGT TRB V, D and J references using MiTCR v1.1. The analysis was limited to V-J combinations with a frequency above 0.0001, which together covered about 99% of repertoires. For each V-J combination, a TCR clonal expansion and chaos score was defined as F50 clonal expansion divided by the chaos observed in the TCRdist matrix. Welch's t-statistics and random forest were used to reduce features to about 14 V-J combinations, which were fed into a naive Bayes classifier. The Morisita-Horn index was used to measure how similar the thyroid and blood repertoires were. TCRdb trimmed public reads at Q25 via fastp, called clones via MiXCR and kept in-frame beta chains. For every CDR3 protein sequence, its rows merge into one entry that carries the most common genes and DNA. What appears here as the V and J calls and clone size reflects TCRdb's work, not the paper's. The sample contains about 400,000 distinct CDR3 sequences, around 17% of them found a single time. Of the sample, around 1.6% is held by the ten largest clones.

V and J are trimmed by 6 bases and 1 base, and the gene matches miss 5 bases of the junction. Including cysteine and phenylalanine, the CDR3 has 14 amino acids. The kept DNA is CDR3 alone, 42 bases in frame from the first base. Via the germline V gene, CDR1 is MNHNS and CDR2 SASEGT. The sequence was obtained from a woman under 30 with Graves' ophthalmopathy. Donor details come from another sample of the same person, matched by shared clones. The specimen sequenced was peripheral blood. The chain is made from TRBV6-1 and TRBJ1-1; 7 central bases correspond to TRBD1. The bases are TGTGCCAGCAGAGTATACAGGGGGAACACTGAAGCTTTCTTT. Translated, this gives CASRVYRGNTEAFF.